The following is a TCR beta chain sequence with its context. The antigen remains undetermined. An approximately 180 ng quantity of DNA, some 30,000 T cell genomes, went into the sorted-subset replicate PCRs. The authors' processing: Sequence data from immunoSEQ were junction-only and lacked quality scores; consequently, filtering differed. Here immunoSEQ multiplex PCR was the method, and the copy in TCRdb shows in-frame clones only, minus some. The DNA gave D and trimming, while V, J and clone size come from that table. Among millions of clones listed, roughly nine tenths were seen once. V shed 4 bases and J 0 bases; nucleotides not matched to a gene: 2. CDR3 length: 15 residues. From germline, CDR1 is SGHDT and CDR2 YYEEEE. The data are from a study of shared clonotypes between healthy human individuals. Study-level findings and limits: The authors expected sequencing depth to affect clonotype sharing among donors.

This chain joins TRBV5-6 and TRBJ2-7; TRBD2 matches 12 bases. Specimen: naive CD4+ T cells sorted from blood. Subset: CD45RA+ positively selected. The origin of this receptor is a man younger than 30 in good health. In nucleotides, the CDR3 is TGTGCCAGCAGCGAACTAGCGGGAGGCTCCTACGAGCAGTACTTC. Translated, it gives CASSELAGGSYEQYF.